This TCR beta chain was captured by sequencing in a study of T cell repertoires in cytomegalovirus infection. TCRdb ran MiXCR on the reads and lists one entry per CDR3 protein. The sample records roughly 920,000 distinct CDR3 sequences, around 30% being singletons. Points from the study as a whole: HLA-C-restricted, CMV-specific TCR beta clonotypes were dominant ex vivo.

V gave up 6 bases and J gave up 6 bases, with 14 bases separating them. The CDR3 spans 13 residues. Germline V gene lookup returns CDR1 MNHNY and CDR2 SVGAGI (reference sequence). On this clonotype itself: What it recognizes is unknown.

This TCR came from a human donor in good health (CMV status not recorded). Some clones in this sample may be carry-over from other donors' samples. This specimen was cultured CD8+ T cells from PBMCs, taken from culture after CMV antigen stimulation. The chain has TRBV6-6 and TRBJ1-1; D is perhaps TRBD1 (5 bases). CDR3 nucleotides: TGTGCCAGCAGAAGTGGGGTGGGGGCTGAAGCTTTCTTT. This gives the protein CASRSGVGAEAFF.